One and the same sample provided the 12 T cell receptor beta chains below, sequenced in a study of T cell responses to AZD1222 COVID-19 vaccine. Libraries were prepared by immunoSEQ multiplex PCR; TCRdb keeps only in-frame clonotypes and omits some of them. The sample lists 150,000 or so clones, around 93% occurring once. Sequenced material: peripheral blood, taken 28 days after the second AZD1222 dose. The receptors originated from an adult who received the AZD1222 COVID-19 vaccine.

This clone was observed a few times. The chain joins TRBV7-8 to TRBJ2-3; no definite D call. V gave up 4 bases and J gave up 6 bases, with 20 bases separating them. The CDR3 consists of 16 residues. The germline V gene has CDR1 SGHVS and CDR2 FQNEAQ. This CDR3 reads CASSSPRRLGPDTQYF. As DNA, the CDR3 is TGTGCCAGCAGCTCACCCCGAAGGCTAGGTCCCGATACGCAGTATTTT.

The CDR3 bases are TGTGCCAGCAGTTACTCAACCTACAATGAGCAGTTCTTC. Its protein is CASSYSTYNEQFF. This chain connects TRBV6-2 or TRBV6-3 to TRBJ2-1, with D unresolved. The length of the CDR3 is 13 residues. V lost 0 bases, J lost 2 bases, and 2 bases lay in between. Germline CDR1 MNHEY, CDR2 SVGEGT.

The V and J genes are TRBV19 and TRBJ2-3; D is ambiguous. Germline values: CDR1 LNHDA, CDR2 SQIVND (reference sequence). V was trimmed by 7 bases and J by 0 bases, leaving 11 bases between them. The CDR3 sequence is 14 residues long. The CDR3 spells CASTESTSTDTQYF. The DNA of the CDR3 is TGTGCCAGTACCGAGAGTACTAGCACAGATACGCAGTATTTT.

The V and J genes are TRBV5-1 and TRBJ1-6; a possible D gene is TRBD1 (5 bases). CDR3 length: 12 residues. V was clipped by 1 base and J by 14 bases, with 10 bases between them. Germline lookup yields CDR1 SGHRS and CDR2 YFSETQ. CDR3 region: CASSLPGGTLHF. CDR3 nucleotides: TGCGCCAGCAGCTTGCCGGGGGGGACCCTCCACTTT. Supplemented by reference TRBV5-1 and TRBJ1-6, the full variable domain reads KAGVTQTPRYLIKTRGQQVTLSCSPISGHRSVSWYQQTPGQGLQFLFEYFSETQRNKGNFPGRFSGRQFSNSRSEMNVSTLELGDSALYLCASSLPGGTLHFGNGTRLTVT.

J is TRBJ1-3 and V is TRBV11-3; D is possibly TRBD1 (6 bases). The CDR3 runs 16 residues. Germline values: CDR1 SGHNT, CDR2 YENEEA. V dropped 1 base and J dropped 0 bases, with 10 bases sitting between them. The CDR3 DNA reads TGTGCCAGCAGCTTAGCAGGGGACACCTCTGGAAACACCATATATTTT. Translating gives CASSLAGDTSGNTIYF.

This clone was observed many times. V and J are TRBV19 and TRBJ2-3; tentative D call: TRBD1 (6 bases). CDR1 LNHDA and CDR2 SQIVND come from the germline V gene (reference sequence). The CDR3 spans 18 residues. Between the trimmed V and J ends, which lost 3 bases and 8 bases, there was a span of 27 bases. CDR3 amino acids: CASSIPNGGRGVSGTQYF. CDR3 sequence (DNA): TGTGCCAGTAGTATCCCTAACGGTGGCAGGGGCGTTTCGGGTACGCAGTATTTT.

This chain joins TRBV5-1 and TRBJ1-6, with a possible D match to TRBD1 (6 bases). There are 13 residues in the CDR3. Trimming shortened V by 5 bases and J by 11 bases, and 14 bases separated the two germline ends. Germline assignment: CDR1 SGHRS and CDR2 YFSETQ. CDR3 sequence: CASRRQGFAPLHF. In DNA, the CDR3 is TGCGCCAGCAGACGGCAGGGGTTTGCACCCCTCCACTTT.

The rearrangement uses TRBV7-2 and TRBJ2-1; the D gene is possibly TRBD1 (5 bases). CDR1 SGHTA and CDR2 FQGNSA come from the germline V gene. V was clipped by 3 bases and J by 7 bases, with 10 bases between them. This CDR3 spans 13 amino acids. The CDR3 DNA follows: TGTGCCAGCAGCTTGTTGTCAGGGAATGAGCAGTTCTTC. Its translation: CASSLLSGNEQFF.

The V gene is TRBV7-9, the J gene TRBJ2-2; TRBD2 matches at 13 bases. Per germline, CDR1 SEHNR and CDR2 FQNEAQ (reference sequence). Trimming at V came to 5 bases and at J to 5 bases, leaving 5 bases not matched to a gene. The CDR3 consists of 16 residues. CDR3 bases: TGTGCCAGCAGCGTTGGACTAGCGGGAGTAACCGGGGAGCTGTTTTTT. The encoded protein is CASSVGLAGVTGELFF.

The chain has TRBV7-9 and TRBJ2-5; no definite D call. Germline V gives CDR1 SEHNR, CDR2 FQNEAQ (reference sequence). The CDR3 length is 14 residues. Between the trimmed V and J ends, which lost 1 base and 0 bases, there was a span of 6 bases. CDR3 sequence reads: CASSLVMYQETQYF. The CDR3 DNA reads TGTGCCAGCAGCTTAGTAATGTACCAAGAGACCCAGTACTTC.

This chain joins TRBV10-3 and TRBJ2-7; D uncertain. Germline V gene sequence: CDR1 ENHRY, CDR2 SYGVKD. Deletions cut 3 bases from V and 4 bases from J, with 7 bases between. The CDR3 length is 12 residues. Here the CDR3 reads CAISDVGYEQYF. Here the CDR3 DNA reads TGTGCCATCAGTGACGTGGGGTACGAGCAGTACTTC.

CDR3 DNA sequence: TGTGCCAGCAGTGAAAGTCGGGTACTACGTGGCTACACCTTC. Its protein product is CASSESRVLRGYTF. The chain carries TRBV6-1 and TRBJ1-2; D unresolved. Germline values: CDR1 MNHNS, CDR2 SASEGT. This CDR3 is 14 amino acids long. V was cut by 2 bases and J by 7 bases, with 14 bases left in between.